The 9 T cell receptor beta chains reported below all come from one sample, sequenced in a study of long-term antiretroviral therapy in people with HIV. Investigators performed immunoSEQ version v3.0 at survey level. Repertoires were generated with immunoSEQ multiplex PCR, while TCRdb's copy carries only in-frame clones and drops some. This table holds about 16,000 clones, roughly 80% found once. Sequencing was performed on unsorted PBMCs, taken less than 1.3 years before starting antiretroviral therapy. The origin of the receptors is a man aged 30-40 years with HIV.

The chain joins TRBV7-7 to TRBJ2-7, with TRBD1 matching over 7 bases. The CDR3 length is 13 residues. V lost 4 bases and J lost 6; bases outside the gene matches: 6. Germline CDR1 reads SSHAT; CDR2 reads FNYEAQ (reference sequence). Written as DNA, the CDR3 is TGTGCCAGCAGCTCAGACAGGGCTGGCGAGCAGTACTTC. It encodes CASSSDRAGEQYF.

V and J are TRBV7-9 and TRBJ2-2; D might be TRBD2 (6 bases). Germline V gene lookup returns CDR1 SEHNR and CDR2 FQNEAQ (reference sequence). The V end was cut by 5 bases, the J end by 4 bases, with 17 bases between. CDR3 length: 16 amino acids. The CDR3 here is CASSVLRDSTTGELFF. DNA of the CDR3: TGTGCCAGCAGCGTCCTCCGGGACTCAACCACCGGGGAGCTGTTTTTT. The full variable domain, with the rest looked up from reference TRBV7-9 and TRBJ2-2, is DTGVSQNPRHKITKRGQNVTFRCDPISEHNRLYWYRQTLGQGPEFLTYFQNEAQLEKSRLLSDRFSAERPKGSFSTLEIQRTEQGDSAMYLCASSVLRDSTTGELFFGEGSRLTVL.

The rearrangement links TRBV4-3 to TRBJ2-2, with D possibly TRBD1 on 6 matching bases. The V and J ends lost 0 bases and 4 bases respectively, with 15 bases between them. This CDR3 has 17 amino acids. The germline V gene encodes CDR1 LGHNA and CDR2 YSLEER. The CDR3, as DNA: TGCGCCAGCAGCCAAGAAAGTAGCACAGGGTCCACCGGGGAGCTGTTTTTT. Translating it yields CASSQESSTGSTGELFF.

The chain joins TRBV10-3 to TRBJ2-7; tentatively, D is TRBD2 (6 bases). The CDR3 consists of 15 residues. V lost 6 bases and J 0 bases, leaving 15 bases between the germline ends. Per germline, CDR1 ENHRY and CDR2 SYGVKD. This chain's CDR3 is CAIRGGAGSSYEQYF. DNA of the CDR3: TGTGCCATCAGAGGAGGGGCTGGGAGCTCCTACGAGCAGTACTTC.

With regard to this clone: A junction end diverges from the germline sequence, so it may reflect a read error. The chain combines TRBV4-1 with TRBJ2-1, with D perhaps TRBD1 or TRBD2 (6 bases each). CDR3 size: 17 residues. Per the germline V gene, CDR1 is MGHRA and CDR2 is YSYEKL. Here the CDR3 reads CASRQEGGGGKYDEQFF. CDR3 coding DNA: TGCGCCAGCAGACAAGAGGGGGGTGGCGGAAAGTACGATGAGCAGTTCTTC.

In the case of this clone: An end of the junction does not agree with germline; a read error may underlie this. The rearrangement joins TRBV5-6 to TRBJ1-1; D ambiguous. CDR3 length equals 13 residues. Germline CDR1 reads SGHDT; CDR2 reads YYEEEE. CDR3 sequence (DNA): TGTGCCAGCAGATTGGGAGTTAACACTGAAGCTTTCTTT. It yields the protein CASRLGVNTEAFF.

The chain has TRBV19 and TRBJ2-3; D remains ambiguous. CDR1 LNHDA and CDR2 SQIVND come from the germline V gene (reference sequence). V was cut by 3 bases and J by 1 base, with 8 bases left in between. The length of the CDR3 is 14 residues. CDR3 coding DNA: TGTGCCAGTAGTATGACCGGACGCACAGATACGCAGTATTTT. This gives the protein CASSMTGRTDTQYF.

This clone appeared a single time. The chain combines TRBV13 with TRBJ2-5, with TRBD2 as a possible D gene (5 bases). V lost 5 bases to trimming and J lost 4 bases, with 14 bases between them. This CDR3 has 14 residues. Per the germline V gene, CDR1 is PRHDT and CDR2 is FYEKMQ (reference sequence). CDR3 nucleotide sequence: TGTGCCAGCAGCCTGGACTTGGCGACAGAGACCCAGTACTTC. Translated, it gives CASSLDLATETQYF.

This clone was recorded a few times. The V gene is TRBV14, the J gene TRBJ1-1; no clear D. The CDR3 has 15 amino acids. Between the trimmed V and J ends, which lost 4 bases and 4 bases, there was a span of 16 bases. The germline gives CDR1 SGHDN, CDR2 FVKESK. The CDR3 here is CASSLSQVTSTEAFF. The CDR3 DNA reads as TGTGCCAGCAGCCTAAGCCAGGTTACGAGCACTGAAGCTTTCTTT.